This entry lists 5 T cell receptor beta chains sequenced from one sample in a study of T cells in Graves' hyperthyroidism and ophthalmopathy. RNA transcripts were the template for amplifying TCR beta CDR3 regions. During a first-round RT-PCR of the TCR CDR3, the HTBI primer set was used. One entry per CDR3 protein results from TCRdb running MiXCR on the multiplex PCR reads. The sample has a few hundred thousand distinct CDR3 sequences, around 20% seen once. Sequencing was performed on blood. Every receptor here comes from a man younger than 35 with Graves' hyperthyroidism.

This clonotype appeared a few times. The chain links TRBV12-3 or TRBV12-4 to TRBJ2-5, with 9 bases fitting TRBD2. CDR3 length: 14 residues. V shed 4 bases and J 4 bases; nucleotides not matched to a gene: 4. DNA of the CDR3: TGTGCCAGCAGTTCTCCGCGGGAGGGAGAGACCCAGTACTTC. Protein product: CASSSPREGETQYF.

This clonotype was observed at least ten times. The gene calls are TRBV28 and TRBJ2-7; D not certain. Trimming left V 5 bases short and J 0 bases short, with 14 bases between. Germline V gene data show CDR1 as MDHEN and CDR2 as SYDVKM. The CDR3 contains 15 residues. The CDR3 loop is CASSESGFFSYEQYF. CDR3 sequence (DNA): TGTGCCAGCAGTGAAAGTGGGTTCTTCTCCTACGAGCAGTACTTC.

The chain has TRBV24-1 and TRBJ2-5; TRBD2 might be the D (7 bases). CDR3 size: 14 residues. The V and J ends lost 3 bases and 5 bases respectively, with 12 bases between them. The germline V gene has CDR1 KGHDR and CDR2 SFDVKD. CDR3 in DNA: TGTGCCACCAGTGATCGGGGGGCGGAGGAGACCCAGTACTTC. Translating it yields CATSDRGAEETQYF.

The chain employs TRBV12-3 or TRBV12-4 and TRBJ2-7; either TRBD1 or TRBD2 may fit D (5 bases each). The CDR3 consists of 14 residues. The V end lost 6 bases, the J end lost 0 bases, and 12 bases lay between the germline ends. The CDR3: CASSAQEDSYEQYF. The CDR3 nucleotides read TGTGCCAGCAGCGCACAGGAGGACTCCTACGAGCAGTACTTC.

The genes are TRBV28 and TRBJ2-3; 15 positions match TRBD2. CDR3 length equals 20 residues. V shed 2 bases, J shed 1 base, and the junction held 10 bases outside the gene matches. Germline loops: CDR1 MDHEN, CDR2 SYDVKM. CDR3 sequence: CASSLPGTSGGFLGTDTQYF. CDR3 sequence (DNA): TGTGCCAGCAGTTTACCCGGGACTAGCGGGGGGTTCCTTGGCACAGATACGCAGTATTTT.